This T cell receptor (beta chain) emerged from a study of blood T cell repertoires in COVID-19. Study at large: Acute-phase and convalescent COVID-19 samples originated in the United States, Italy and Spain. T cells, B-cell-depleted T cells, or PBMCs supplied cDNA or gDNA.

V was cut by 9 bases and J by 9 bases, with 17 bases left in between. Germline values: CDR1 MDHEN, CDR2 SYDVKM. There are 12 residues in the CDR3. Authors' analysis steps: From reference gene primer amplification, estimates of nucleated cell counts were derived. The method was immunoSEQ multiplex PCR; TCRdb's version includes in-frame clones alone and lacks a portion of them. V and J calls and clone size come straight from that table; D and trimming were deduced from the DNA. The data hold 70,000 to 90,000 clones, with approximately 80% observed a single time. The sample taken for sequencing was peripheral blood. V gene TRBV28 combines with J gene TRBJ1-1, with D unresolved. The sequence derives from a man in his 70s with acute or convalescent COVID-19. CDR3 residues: CASGLGEVKAFF. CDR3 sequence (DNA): TGTGCCAGTGGGCTTGGGGAGGTGAAAGCTTTCTTT.